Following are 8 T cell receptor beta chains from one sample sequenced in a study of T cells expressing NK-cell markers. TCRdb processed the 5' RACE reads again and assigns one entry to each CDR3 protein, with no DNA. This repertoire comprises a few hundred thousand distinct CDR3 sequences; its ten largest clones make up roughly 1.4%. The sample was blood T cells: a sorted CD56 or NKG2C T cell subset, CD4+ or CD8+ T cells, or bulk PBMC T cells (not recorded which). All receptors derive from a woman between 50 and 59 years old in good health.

CDR3 amino acids: CASSFLSQSYNEQFF. The chain links TRBV5-1 to TRBJ2-1. Germline loops: CDR1 SGHRS, CDR2 YFSETQ. The CDR3 length is 15 residues.

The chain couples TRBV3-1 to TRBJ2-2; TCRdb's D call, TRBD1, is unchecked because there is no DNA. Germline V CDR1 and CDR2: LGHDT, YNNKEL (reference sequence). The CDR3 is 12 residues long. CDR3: CASSRTVAELFF.

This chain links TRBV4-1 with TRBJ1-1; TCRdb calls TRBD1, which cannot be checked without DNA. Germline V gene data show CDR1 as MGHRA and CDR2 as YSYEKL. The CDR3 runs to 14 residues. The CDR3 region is CASSPDRWGTEAFF.

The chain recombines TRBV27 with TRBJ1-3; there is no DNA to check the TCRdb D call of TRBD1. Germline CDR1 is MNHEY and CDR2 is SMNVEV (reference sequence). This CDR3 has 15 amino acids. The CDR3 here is CASSLDRGTGNTIYF.

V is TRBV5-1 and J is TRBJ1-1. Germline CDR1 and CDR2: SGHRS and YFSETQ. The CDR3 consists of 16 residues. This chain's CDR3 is CASPELPRGLNTEAFF.

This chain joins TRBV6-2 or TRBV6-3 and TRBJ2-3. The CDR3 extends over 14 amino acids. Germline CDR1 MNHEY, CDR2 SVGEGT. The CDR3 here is CASSYVRVTDTQYF.

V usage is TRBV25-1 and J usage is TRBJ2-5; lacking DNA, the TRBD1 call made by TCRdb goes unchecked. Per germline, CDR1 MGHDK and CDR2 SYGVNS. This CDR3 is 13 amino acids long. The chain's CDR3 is CATQDRGRETQYF.

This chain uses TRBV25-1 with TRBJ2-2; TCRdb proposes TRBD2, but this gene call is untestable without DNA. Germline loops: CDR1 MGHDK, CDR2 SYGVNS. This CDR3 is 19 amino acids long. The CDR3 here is CASSATTGAEREYTGELFF.